A single sample gave rise to the 11 T cell receptor beta chains below, sequenced in a study of STAT5B mutations in CD4+ large granular lymphocyte leukemia. Sequencing was performed with immunoSEQ multiplex PCR; in TCRdb, only in-frame clones are kept and a portion is missing. This table has about 35,000 clones, roughly 81% appearing once. Input material: CD4+ T cells from blood buffy coats. The receptors were sampled from a human donor in good health.

As for this clone: Other DNA sequences in this sample translate to the same CDR3. The chain couples TRBV7-2 to TRBJ2-2; the match to TRBD2 covers 7 bases. There are 16 residues in the CDR3. Losses at the gene ends were 4 bases for V and 0 bases for J; bases not matched to a gene: 5. Germline CDR1 and CDR2: SGHTA and FQGNSA. CDR3 DNA: TGTGCCAGCAGCTCCGCTAGCGGAGCGAACACCGGGGAGCTGTTTTTT. Protein sequence: CASSSASGANTGELFF.

The genes are TRBV7-2 and TRBJ1-2; 9 bases fit TRBD1. Germline CDR1 and CDR2: SGHTA and FQGNSA. The ends lost 9 bases at V and 7 bases at J; junction bases unmatched: 6. The CDR3 covers 12 residues. Here the CDR3 DNA reads TGTGCCAGGACCGGACAGGGGACTGGCTACACCTTC. It yields the protein CARTGQGTGYTF.

The rearrangement links TRBV5-5 to TRBJ1-1; TRBD1 matches 8 bases. V gave up 4 bases and J gave up 6 bases; unmatched junction bases: 11. This CDR3 spans 15 amino acids. CDR1 is SGHKS and CDR2 is YYEKEE in the germline V gene (reference sequence). The CDR3 here is CASSGPRDRKPEAFF. CDR3 DNA sequence: TGTGCCAGCAGCGGGCCTCGGGACAGGAAGCCTGAAGCTTTCTTT.

The V gene is TRBV27, the J gene TRBJ2-7, with 8 bases aligning to TRBD1. After removal of 7 bases from V and 4 bases from J, the junction contained 12 bases not matched to a gene. Germline CDR1 is MNHEY and CDR2 is SMNVEV (reference sequence). The CDR3 runs 15 residues. The CDR3 sequence: CASTPAGTGDYEQYF. CDR3 nucleotide sequence: TGTGCCAGCACTCCTGCCGGGACAGGTGATTACGAGCAGTACTTC.

This chain uses TRBV4-2 with TRBJ2-7; a possible D gene is TRBD1 (6 bases). Trimming removed 4 bases at V and 2 bases at J, with 18 bases between. Germline values: CDR1 LGHNA, CDR2 YNFKEQ. The CDR3 is 16 residues long. The CDR3 DNA sequence: TGTGCCAGCAGCCCGACCATCCGAACAGGGACCTACGAGCAGTACTTC. It specifies CASSPTIRTGTYEQYF.

This chain connects TRBV5-1 to TRBJ2-5; TRBD2 aligns across 12 bases. Germline V lookup: CDR1 SGHRS, CDR2 YFSETQ. Unmatched junction bases numbered 2, after V lost 3 bases and J lost 5 bases. The CDR3 sequence is 14 residues long. In DNA, the CDR3 is TGCGCCAGCAGCTATGGGACTAGCGGGGAGACCCAGTACTTC. It encodes CASSYGTSGETQYF.

This clone was seen a few times. This sequence joins TRBV7-2 and TRBJ2-7, with D tentatively TRBD1 or TRBD2 (7 bases each). The CDR3 is made up of 15 amino acids. V gave up 2 bases and J gave up 2 bases, with 13 bases separating them. Germline CDR1 reads SGHTA; CDR2 reads FQGNSA. The CDR3, as DNA: TGTGCCAGCAGCTTATCTGCAGGGGGGGCCTACGAGCAGTACTTC. Its protein is CASSLSAGGAYEQYF.

This clone came up once. This chain joins TRBV15 and TRBJ1-2; 10 bases map to TRBD1. CDR3 size: 15 residues. The germline V gene has CDR1 LNHNV and CDR2 YYDKDF (reference sequence). V lost 4 bases to trimming and J lost 2 bases; unmatched junction nucleotides: 4. The CDR3 region is CATSTRTGGNYGYTF. CDR3 sequence (DNA): TGTGCCACCAGCACCCGGACAGGGGGGAACTATGGCTACACCTTC.

The chain combines TRBV5-1 with TRBJ2-7; D may be TRBD1 (5 bases). The germline CDR1 and CDR2 sequences are SGHRS and YFSETQ. V gave up 0 bases and J gave up 3 bases, with 7 bases separating them. The length of the CDR3 is 13 residues. The CDR3 loop is CASSLGQLYEQYF. Here the CDR3 DNA reads TGCGCCAGCAGCTTGGGACAGCTCTACGAGCAGTACTTC.

The chain employs TRBV15 and TRBJ2-7; D tentatively fits TRBD1 or TRBD2 (5 bases each). The V gene lost 6 bases and the J gene lost 1 base, with 10 bases spanning the gap. The germline V gene has CDR1 LNHNV and CDR2 YYDKDF (reference sequence). The CDR3 has 13 residues. The CDR3 region has the DNA TGTGCCACCAGTAGGGACGTATCCTACGAGCAGTACTTC. Amino acid sequence: CATSRDVSYEQYF.

A few counts support this clone. The chain recombines TRBV27 with TRBJ1-2; no reliable D call. Trimming stripped 5 bases from V and 5 bases from J, with 21 bases between. The CDR3 has 16 residues. Germline CDR1 reads MNHEY; CDR2 reads SMNVEV (reference sequence). The CDR3 bases are TGTGCCAGCAGTCCTCGACCCATTGGGGAGATTTATGGCTACACCTTC. Translated: CASSPRPIGEIYGYTF.